The clone carrying this TCR beta chain has more than one count but fewer than ten. Its target is not known. This entry comes from a study of T cells in Graves' hyperthyroidism and ophthalmopathy. The study's findings and limits: Most thyroid clonotypes expanded above 0.001 were also detected in blood. Ophthalmopathy, as predicted by the model, came a median around 6.7 months after the prediction. Separation of ophthalmopathy from stable hyperthyroidism was achieved by a 13 V-J model.

Researchers amplified the TCR beta CDR3 regions from RNA transcripts. Researchers ran a first-round RT-PCR on the TCR CDR3 using the HTBI primer set. TCRdb processed the multiplex PCR reads anew with MiXCR; each CDR3 protein has one entry. The sample lists about 530,000 distinct CDR3 sequences; approximately 17% were seen once. This CDR3 has 14 residues. In germline, CDR1 is SGHRS, CDR2 YFSETQ. The germline V and J ends were trimmed by 0 bases and 1 base, with 7 bases remaining between them. The sequencing input was blood. This sequence originates from a young woman with Graves' ophthalmopathy. V and J are TRBV5-1 and TRBJ1-1; D unresolved. CDR3 amino acids: CASSLDAANTEAFF. The CDR3 nucleotides read TGCGCCAGCAGCTTGGATGCAGCGAACACTGAAGCTTTCTTT.